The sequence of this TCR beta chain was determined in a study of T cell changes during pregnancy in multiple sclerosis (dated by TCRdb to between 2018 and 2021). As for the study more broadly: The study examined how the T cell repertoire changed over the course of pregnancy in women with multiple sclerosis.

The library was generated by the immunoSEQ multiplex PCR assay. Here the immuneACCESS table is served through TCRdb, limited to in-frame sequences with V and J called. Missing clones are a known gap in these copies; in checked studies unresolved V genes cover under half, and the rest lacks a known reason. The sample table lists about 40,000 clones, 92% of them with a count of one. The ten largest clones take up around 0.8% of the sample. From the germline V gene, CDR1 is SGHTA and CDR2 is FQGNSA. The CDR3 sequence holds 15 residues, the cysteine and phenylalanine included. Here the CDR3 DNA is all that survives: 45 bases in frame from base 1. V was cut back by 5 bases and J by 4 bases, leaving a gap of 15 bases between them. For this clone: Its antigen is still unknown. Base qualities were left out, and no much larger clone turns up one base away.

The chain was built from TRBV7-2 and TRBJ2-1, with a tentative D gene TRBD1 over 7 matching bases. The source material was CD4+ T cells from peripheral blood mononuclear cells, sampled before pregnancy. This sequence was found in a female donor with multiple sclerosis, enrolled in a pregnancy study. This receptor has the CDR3 CASSPQQGRYNEQFF. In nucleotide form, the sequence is TGTGCCAGCAGCCCCCAACAGGGGAGGTACAATGAGCAGTTCTTC.